This is a list of T cell receptor beta chains from one sample in a study of cytomegalovirus exposure and HLA in healthy donors. TCRdb's table, derived via immunoSEQ multiplex PCR, lists solely in-frame clones and lacks some. Of around 200,000 clones listed, roughly 80% are singletons. Sequencing was carried out using PBMCs. The receptor source for this set is a girl aged 2 to 10 in good health and CMV-seronegative. Both conserved end residues are part of each CDR3. A D gene is named only where the DNA matches it firmly.

J	V	D	DNA	CDR3
TRBJ2-1	TRBV7-9	TRBD2	TGTCGCATAGCGGGAGCGGCAGAGAGGGGGCAGTTCTTC	CRIAGAAERGQFF
TRBJ2-1	TRBV10-3	TRBD1	TGTGCCATCAGTGTCGGGACAGGGGGCTTTAGGCAGTTCTTC	CAISVGTGGFRQFF
TRBJ2-2	TRBV7-6	TRBD2	TGTGCCAGCAGCTTAGAAGCGGGGATGAACACCGGGGAGCTGTTTTTT	CASSLEAGMNTGELFF
TRBJ1-3	TRBV10-3	NA	TGTGCCGTAGGGGGTCCGAGCTCTGGAAACACCATATATTTT	CAVGGPSSGNTIYF
TRBJ1-1	TRBV7-9	NA	TGTGCCAGCAGCGCTCGGGGGGGCGTGAACACTGAAGCTTTCTTT	CASSARGGVNTEAFF
TRBJ2-1	TRBV6-5	TRBD2	TGTGCCAGCAGCGGACTAGCGGGAGTAGAGCAGTTCTTC	CASSGLAGVEQFF
TRBJ2-2	TRBV7-6	NA	TGTGCCAGCAGCTTAGGCGATATCGCGAACACCGGGGAGCTGTTTTTT	CASSLGDIANTGELFF
TRBJ2-4	TRBV5-1	NA	TGCGCCAGCCGGGATCAAAACATTCAGTACTTC	CASRDQNIQYF
TRBJ2-6	TRBV30	NA	TGTGCCTGGTGGGAGACAGGTAACTCTGGGGCCAACGTCCTGACTTTC	CAWWETGNSGANVLTF
TRBJ2-7	TRBV19	NA	TGTGCCAGTACAGGGAATCGCTACGAGCAGTACTTC	CASTGNRYEQYF